This TCR beta chain was sequenced in a study of beta chain features in type 1 diabetes. Naive, central memory, regulatory and stem cell-like memory cells within the CD4+ compartment were sorted using CD45RO/CCR7/CD25/CD127/CD95/CD27. All of the isolated RNA was reverse transcribed, so expressed TCRB transcripts were sequenced. Data came from immunoSEQ multiplex PCR; TCRdb stores just in-frame clones and leaves some out. The sample contains hundreds of thousands of clones, roughly an eighth of which appear only once. V dropped 3 bases and J dropped 0 bases, with 5 bases sitting between them. The germline V gene has CDR1 KGHSH and CDR2 LQKENI. This CDR3 contains 14 residues. This clone was counted between two and nine times.

The receptor was isolated from a young man in good health. The material sequenced was naive CD4+ T cells from blood. The V gene is TRBV18, the J gene TRBJ1-4; D not resolved. The CDR3 loop reads CASSPEATNEKLFF. As DNA, the CDR3 is TGTGCCAGCTCACCGGAGGCAACTAATGAAAAACTGTTTTTT.